This entry features one T cell receptor beta chain sequence. The repertoire was sequenced with immunoSEQ multiplex PCR; TCRdb's copy has only in-frame clones and lacks some. The sample shows about 36,000 clones, 74% of them seen only once. This sample stems from a study of OX40 agonist ivuxolimab in advanced cancers. Overall study context: One patient with hepatocellular carcinoma and two with cutaneous melanoma, three in all, had partial responses.

This CDR3 spans 14 amino acids. Per the germline V gene, CDR1 is SGHNT and CDR2 is YYREEE (reference sequence). V shed 4 bases and J shed 2 bases, with 12 bases lying between them. This TCR came from an adult with an advanced solid tumor such as melanoma, head and neck, liver or kidney cancer. The V call is TRBV5-4, the J call TRBJ2-5; D not resolved. The sample here was CD4+ or CD8+ T cells sorted from blood, taken in a trial of the OX40 agonist ivuxolimab. The CDR3 region has the DNA TGTGCCAGCAGCCCCCAGACTGATCAAGAGACCCAGTACTTC. It yields the protein CASSPQTDQETQYF.